The 5 T cell receptor beta chains in this list originate from one sample, sequenced in a study of cytomegalovirus exposure and HLA in healthy donors. PCR primers comprised 60 Vbeta and 13 Jbeta primers. Profiled with immunoSEQ multiplex PCR; TCRdb holds only in-frame clones, not every one. The sample includes 150,000 or so clones, 75% of them seen just once. Source material: PBMCs. The receptors here all came from a woman aged 40 to 50 in good health and CMV-seropositive.

This chain connects TRBV7-9 to TRBJ1-1; no clear D. The V end lost 5 bases, the J end lost 10 bases, and 14 bases lay between the germline ends. Germline values: CDR1 SEHNR, CDR2 FQNEAQ (reference sequence). The CDR3 spans 12 residues. CDR3 in amino acids: CASSLSQWRAFF. In nucleotides, the CDR3 is TGTGCCAGCAGCCTGTCCCAGTGGAGAGCTTTCTTT.

The genes are TRBV19 and TRBJ1-5, with a possible D match to TRBD1 (6 bases). This CDR3 is built from 14 residues. Trimming took off 0 bases at V and 7 bases at J, with 10 bases between the two ends. Germline V CDR1 and CDR2: LNHDA, SQIVND (reference sequence). The CDR3 is CASSIEGATQPQHF. In DNA form, the CDR3 reads TGTGCCAGTAGTATAGAGGGGGCCACCCAGCCCCAGCATTTT.

A single count supports this clone. The V gene is TRBV7-8, the J gene TRBJ1-5, with no clear D. Trimming removed 1 base from V and 7 bases from J, with 11 bases in between. This CDR3 has 14 residues. Germline loops: CDR1 SGHVS, CDR2 FQNEAQ. The DNA for the CDR3 is TGTGCCAGCAGCTTAGGGCGGGTGGGGCAGCCCCAGCATTTT. The encoded protein is CASSLGRVGQPQHF.

The sample holds one count of this clone. The V gene is TRBV7-2, the J gene TRBJ2-1, with D perhaps matching TRBD2 (5 bases). The V gene lost 5 bases and the J gene lost 8 bases, with 10 bases spanning the gap. The CDR3 spans 12 residues. Germline values: CDR1 SGHTA, CDR2 FQGNSA. This chain's CDR3 is CASSMLGDEQFF. CDR3 DNA sequence: TGTGCCAGCAGCATGCTCGGGGATGAGCAGTTCTTC.

The chain carries TRBV7-9 and TRBJ2-7; 7 nucleotides agree with TRBD1. Germline CDR1 SEHNR, CDR2 FQNEAQ (reference sequence). The CDR3 is made up of 13 amino acids. V shed 5 bases and J 0 bases; nucleotides not matched to a gene: 1. CDR3 coding DNA: TGTGCCAGCAGCCGGACAGGCTCCTACGAGCAGTACTTC. It encodes CASSRTGSYEQYF. The whole variable domain, filled in from reference TRBV7-9 and TRBJ2-7, reads DTGVSQNPRHKITKRGQNVTFRCDPISEHNRLYWYRQTLGQGPEFLTYFQNEAQLEKSRLLSDRFSAERPKGSFSTLEIQRTEQGDSAMYLCASSRTGSYEQYFGPGTRLTVT.